This passage covers 30 T cell receptor beta chains from one sample sequenced in a study of blood T cell repertoires in COVID-19. Sequencing was performed with immunoSEQ multiplex PCR; in TCRdb, only in-frame clones are kept and a portion is missing. The repertoire holds 90,000 to 100,000 clones, approximately 87% seen once, with just over 15% in the top ten. Input material: peripheral blood. The source is a human donor in a cohort sampled during active COVID-19.

The count of this clone is one. This sequence joins TRBV7-6 and TRBJ2-1; TRBD2 might be the D (6 bases). V shed 5 bases and J shed 6 bases, with 8 bases lying between them. The CDR3 extends over 12 amino acids. Germline values: CDR1 SGHVS, CDR2 FNYEAQ. CDR3 coding DNA: TGTGCCAGCAGCGTGGGGGGCAATGAGCAGTTCTTC. Translated: CASSVGGNEQFF. The variable domain in full, with the rest retrieved from reference TRBV7-6 and TRBJ2-1, is GAGVSQSPRYKVTKRGQDVALRCDPISGHVSLYWYRQALGQGPEFLTYFNYEAQQDKSGLPNDRFSAERPEGSISTLTIQRTEQRDSAMYRCASSVGGNEQFFGPGTRLTVL.

This clone was seen once. This rearrangement joins TRBV27 to TRBJ2-1, with TRBD1 identical over 11 bases. The trim removed 4 bases at V and 7 bases at J, leaving 6 bases unmatched. The CDR3 spans 15 residues. Germline values: CDR1 MNHEY, CDR2 SMNVEV (reference sequence). CDR3 in amino acids: CASSSGQGAHNEQFF. As DNA, the CDR3 is TGTGCCAGCAGTTCCGGACAGGGGGCGCATAATGAGCAGTTCTTC.

The V gene is TRBV10-3, the J gene TRBJ2-6; D gene ambiguous. Germline-derived CDR1 and CDR2 are ENHRY and SYGVKD. The CDR3 covers 15 residues. The V end was cut by 2 bases, the J end by 0 bases, with 5 bases between. The CDR3 sequence is CAISEQNSGANVLTF. The DNA for the CDR3 is TGTGCCATCAGTGAGCAAAACTCTGGGGCCAACGTCCTGACTTTC.

Here the CDR3 reads CASTPLGGGDIQYF. For the CDR3, the DNA is TGTGCCAGTACCCCGCTGGGGGGGGGAGACATTCAGTACTTC. The chain is built from TRBV19 and TRBJ2-4, with 7 nucleotides matching TRBD2. The length of the CDR3 is 14 residues. V was pared by 7 bases and J by 8 bases, with 11 bases of the junction left unmatched. Germline V CDR1 and CDR2: LNHDA, SQIVND (reference sequence).

V is TRBV5-1 and J is TRBJ2-1; TRBD2 is a possible D gene (7 bases). Trimming pared 0 bases from V and 5 bases from J, leaving 12 bases between. This CDR3 contains 15 residues. CDR1 is SGHRS, CDR2 YFSETQ, per germline. Written as DNA, the CDR3 is TGCGCCAGCAGCTTGGTCACAGGGAGGGACAATGAGCAGTTCTTC. Translating it yields CASSLVTGRDNEQFF.

The chain is built from TRBV7-2 and TRBJ2-5; D possibly corresponds to TRBD2 (5 bases). The ends were cut back, 3 bases at V and 1 base at J, with 6 bases in the middle. CDR1 is SGHTA and CDR2 is FQGNSA in the germline V gene. This CDR3 has 13 residues. The CDR3: CASSFRGQETQYF. For the CDR3, the DNA is TGTGCCAGCAGCTTTCGGGGCCAAGAGACCCAGTACTTC.

V usage is TRBV3-1 (or the pseudogene TRBV3-2) and J usage is TRBJ2-4; tentatively, D is TRBD2 (6 bases). CDR1 is LGHDT, CDR2 YNNKEL, per germline (reference sequence). This CDR3 is 12 amino acids long. V gave up 9 bases and J gave up 8 bases, with 14 bases separating them. CDR3 DNA sequence: TGTGCCAGTCGGGGGTGGGGAGACATTCAGTACTTC. This gives the protein CASRGWGDIQYF.

The chain carries TRBV2 and TRBJ2-3; the match to TRBD2 covers 8 bases. With 2 bases clipped from V and 3 bases from J, the junction kept 7 bases outside the gene matches. This CDR3 contains 16 residues. CDR1 and CDR2 (germline): SNHLY, FYNNEI. CDR3 nucleotide sequence: TGTGCCAGCAGTGAATTTTGGGGCGGGGGGACAGATACGCAGTATTTT. Amino acids: CASSEFWGGGTDTQYF.

The CDR3 here is CASSLTTLLDEQYF. The CDR3 DNA reads as TGTGCCAGCAGTTTGACAACTTTACTCGACGAGCAGTACTTC. The V and J genes are TRBV27 and TRBJ2-7; no clear D gene. This CDR3 has 14 amino acids. Germline V CDR1 and CDR2: MNHEY, SMNVEV (reference sequence). Trimming removed 3 bases at V and 5 bases at J, with 14 bases between.

The chain couples TRBV3-1 (or the pseudogene TRBV3-2) to TRBJ1-1; 11 bases fit TRBD1. The V segment lost 4 bases and the J segment 5 bases; nucleotides outside the gene matches: 6. CDR3 length: 15 amino acids. The germline gives CDR1 LGHDT, CDR2 YNNKEL (reference sequence). The CDR3 sequence: CASSLGTGGRTEAFF. CDR3 DNA sequence: TGTGCCAGCAGCCTCGGGACAGGGGGAAGGACTGAAGCTTTCTTT.

This chain links TRBV21-1 with TRBJ2-3; TRBD2 is taken as the D call from the table, unchecked against the DNA. TRBV21-1 is a known pseudogene. The length of the CDR3 is 21 residues. The CDR3 DNA reads TGTGCCAGCAGCAAAGCAGGGCAGAGACTAGCGCCCGAAGGGGGCACAGATACGCAGTATTTT. This translates into CASSKAGQRLAPEGGTDTQYF.

In regard to this clone: Within the sample, other DNA sequences also encode this same CDR3. The V call is TRBV5-6, the J call TRBJ1-1; possibly TRBD1 for D (6 bases). V lost 0 bases and J lost 0, with 9 bases in between. CDR1 and CDR2 from the germline V gene are SGHDT and YYEEEE. There are 15 residues in the CDR3. For the CDR3, the DNA is TGTGCCAGCAGCTTGGTGGACAGAATGAACACTGAAGCTTTCTTT. Encoded protein: CASSLVDRMNTEAFF.

The V and J genes are TRBV27 and TRBJ2-3; 7 nucleotides match TRBD2. CDR1 and CDR2 from the germline V gene are MNHEY and SMNVEV (reference sequence). Losses at the gene ends were 4 bases for V and 0 bases for J; bases not matched to a gene: 4. CDR3 size: 15 residues. In nucleotides, the CDR3 is TGTGCCAGCAGTTCTAGCGGCCTTAGCACAGATACGCAGTATTTT. Translation gives CASSSSGLSTDTQYF.

The chain employs TRBV5-1 and TRBJ2-1, with a tentative D call TRBD1 (6 bases). Germline values: CDR1 SGHRS, CDR2 YFSETQ. V dropped 2 bases and J dropped 4 bases, with 13 bases sitting between them. The CDR3 has 15 amino acids. The CDR3 reads CASSFTAGAYNEQFF. Here the CDR3 DNA reads TGCGCCAGCAGCTTTACGGCAGGGGCGTACAATGAGCAGTTCTTC. The whole variable domain, remainder taken from reference TRBV5-1 and TRBJ2-1, is KAGVTQTPRYLIKTRGQQVTLSCSPISGHRSVSWYQQTPGQGLQFLFEYFSETQRNKGNFPGRFSGRQFSNSRSEMNVSTLELGDSALYLCASSFTAGAYNEQFFGPGTRLTVL.

The chain uses TRBV28 and TRBJ2-1; no firm D call. This CDR3 spans 16 amino acids. CDR1 is MDHEN and CDR2 is SYDVKM in the germline V gene. V lost 4 bases and J 0 bases, leaving 13 bases between the germline ends. The CDR3 region is CASSSLESSSYNEQFF. The CDR3 DNA sequence: TGTGCCAGCAGTTCCCTTGAGTCGAGCTCCTACAATGAGCAGTTCTTC. Combining the CDR3 with reference TRBV28 and TRBJ2-1 gives the whole variable domain DVKVTQSSRYLVKRTGEKVFLECVQDMDHENMFWYRQDPGLGLRLIYFSYDVKMKEKGDIPEGYSVSREKKERFSLILESASTNQTSMYLCASSSLESSSYNEQFFGPGTRLTVL.

The chain couples TRBV19 to TRBJ1-3; perhaps TRBD1 as D (6 bases). V was shortened by 8 bases and J by 2 bases, with 16 bases between the two germline ends. CDR1 and CDR2 (germline): LNHDA, SQIVND (reference sequence). This CDR3 has 15 amino acids. The CDR3 nucleotides read TGTGCCAGTGGACAGTTCTTTTCGGCTGGAAACACCATATATTTT. Its translation is CASGQFFSAGNTIYF. Combining the CDR3 with reference TRBV19 and TRBJ1-3 gives the whole variable domain DGGITQSPKYLFRKEGQNVTLSCEQNLNHDAMYWYRQDPGQGLRLIYYSQIVNDFQKGDIAEGYSVSREKKESFPLTVTSAQKNPTAFYLCASGQFFSAGNTIYFGEGSWLTVV.

CDR3 sequence: CASSSQGAGAFF. The DNA for the CDR3 is TGTGCCAGCAGCTCACAGGGGGCTGGAGCTTTCTTT. The chain recombines TRBV5-4 with TRBJ1-1, with 9 nucleotides matching TRBD1. Germline V gives CDR1 SGHNT, CDR2 YYREEE (reference sequence). V gave up 3 bases and J gave up 10 bases; unmatched junction bases: 4. CDR3 length: 12 amino acids.

The chain employs TRBV7-2 and TRBJ1-1; 12 nucleotides match TRBD1. The germline V gene encodes CDR1 SGHTA and CDR2 FQGNSA. The ends lost 2 bases at V and 4 bases at J; junction bases unmatched: 8. The CDR3 consists of 17 residues. The CDR3 DNA reads TGTGCCAGCAGCTTACAGGTGTGGGGACAGGGGGCCACTGAAGCTTTCTTT. Its protein product is CASSLQVWGQGATEAFF.

The V call is TRBV14, the J call TRBJ2-5, with 9 bases lining up with TRBD2. J gave up 4 bases and V 4 bases, and 7 bases lay outside the gene matches. The CDR3 is made up of 15 amino acids. From germline, CDR1 is SGHDN and CDR2 FVKESK. The chain's CDR3 is CASSRLAAGGETQYF. CDR3 bases: TGTGCCAGCAGCCGACTAGCGGCGGGGGGAGAGACCCAGTACTTC. Supplemented by reference TRBV14 and TRBJ2-5, the full variable domain reads EAGVTQFPSHSVIEKGQTVTLRCDPISGHDNLYWYRRVMGKEIKFLLHFVKESKQDESGMPNNRFLAERTGGTYSTLKVQPAELEDSGVYFCASSRLAAGGETQYFGPGTRLLVL.

This clone has just one count. The V gene is TRBV10-3, the J gene TRBJ2-4; TRBD1 agrees at 8 bases. The germline V gene has CDR1 ENHRY and CDR2 SYGVKD. Trimming removed 7 bases from V and 2 bases from J; junction bases left unmatched: 7. The CDR3 sequence is 15 residues long. The CDR3 here is CAIIVGQETKNIQYF. CDR3 in DNA: TGTGCCATCATAGTGGGACAGGAAACCAAAAACATTCAGTACTTC.

The chain links TRBV9 to TRBJ2-5, with 14 bases matching TRBD2. Germline V CDR1 and CDR2: SGDLS, YYNGEE. The CDR3 runs to 15 residues. V lost 3 bases to trimming and J lost 2 bases; unmatched junction nucleotides: 0. This CDR3 is CASSGLAGGQETQYF. As DNA, the CDR3 is TGTGCCAGCAGCGGACTAGCGGGAGGGCAAGAGACCCAGTACTTC.

This clone occurred once. The rearrangement joins TRBV12-3 or TRBV12-4 to TRBJ1-2, with 7 positions matching TRBD1. J gave up 8 bases and V 7 bases, and 4 bases lay outside the gene matches. The CDR3 totals 11 residues. The DNA for the CDR3 is TGTGCCAGCACAGGGGGTTGGGGCTACACCTTC. Residues: CASTGGWGYTF.

This clone was seen a handful of times. V is TRBV7-8 and J is TRBJ1-5; D perhaps matches TRBD1 (6 bases). This CDR3 spans 15 amino acids. Looked up from germline, CDR1 is SGHVS and CDR2 is FQNEAQ. The V gene lost 5 bases and the J gene lost 2 bases, with 13 bases spanning the gap. The CDR3: CASSPGDRRNQPQHF. The CDR3 coding sequence is TGTGCCAGCAGCCCAGGGGACCGCCGCAATCAGCCCCAGCATTTT.

This chain's CDR3 is CASSQRYSGGNTGELFF. CDR3 sequence (DNA): TGCGCCAGCAGCCAAAGATACTCGGGGGGGAACACCGGGGAGCTGTTTTTT. This rearrangement joins TRBV4-3 to TRBJ2-2; 7 nucleotides line up with TRBD2. J was trimmed by 1 base and V by 2 bases; bases with no gene match: 7. This CDR3 contains 17 residues. Germline loops: CDR1 LGHNA, CDR2 YSLEER.

This chain joins TRBV9 and TRBJ2-5; a possible D gene is TRBD1 (6 bases). Germline V CDR1 and CDR2: SGDLS, YYNGEE. The CDR3 covers 13 residues. With 1 base removed from V and 6 bases from J, the gap between germline ends came to 10 bases. The CDR3 region is CASSVPGDKTQYF. The CDR3 DNA reads as TGTGCCAGCAGCGTACCAGGGGACAAGACCCAGTACTTC.

The chain employs TRBV6-5 and TRBJ2-5; tentative D call: TRBD1 (6 bases). Germline V gene sequence: CDR1 MNHEY, CDR2 SVGAGI. The CDR3 extends over 12 amino acids. The germline V and J ends were trimmed by 5 bases and 6 bases, with 10 bases remaining between them. The CDR3 region has the DNA TGTGCCAGCAGTAATGGGGGCCAGACCCAGTACTTC. The encoded protein is CASSNGGQTQYF.

The chain couples TRBV6-1 to TRBJ1-1, with D perhaps TRBD1 (5 bases). CDR1 and CDR2 (germline): MNHNS, SASEGT. This CDR3 has 12 residues. Trimming took off 3 bases at V and 4 bases at J, with 6 bases between the two ends. The CDR3 region has the DNA TGTGCCAGCAGTGACAGGGTCACTGAAGCTTTCTTT. Translation gives CASSDRVTEAFF.

The chain couples TRBV4-1 to TRBJ2-3; 7 nucleotides line up with TRBD2. Germline values: CDR1 MGHRA, CDR2 YSYEKL. CDR3 length: 17 amino acids. With V trimmed by 0 bases and J by 0 bases, 6 bases remained unmatched. CDR3 sequence reads: CASSQDPSGTSTDTQYF. In nucleotides, the CDR3 is TGCGCCAGCAGCCAAGATCCGAGCGGGACTAGCACAGATACGCAGTATTTT.

This clone was counted once. The V and J genes are TRBV9 and TRBJ1-1, with D unclear. With 0 bases removed from V and 0 bases from J, the gap between germline ends came to 6 bases. Germline-derived CDR1 and CDR2 are SGDLS and YYNGEE. The CDR3 runs 14 residues. The CDR3 DNA sequence: TGTGCCAGCAGCGTAGATCCCTTGAACACTGAAGCTTTCTTT. This codes for CASSVDPLNTEAFF.

This rearrangement joins TRBV20-1 to TRBJ1-1; possible D gene TRBD1, 5 bases. The V gene's germline CDR1 is DFQATT and CDR2 SNEGSKA (reference sequence). V shed 5 bases and J shed 5 bases, with 9 bases lying between them. This CDR3 contains 11 residues. This CDR3 reads CSALPGTEAFF. The CDR3 bases are TGCAGTGCTCTCCCAGGGACTGAAGCTTTCTTT.